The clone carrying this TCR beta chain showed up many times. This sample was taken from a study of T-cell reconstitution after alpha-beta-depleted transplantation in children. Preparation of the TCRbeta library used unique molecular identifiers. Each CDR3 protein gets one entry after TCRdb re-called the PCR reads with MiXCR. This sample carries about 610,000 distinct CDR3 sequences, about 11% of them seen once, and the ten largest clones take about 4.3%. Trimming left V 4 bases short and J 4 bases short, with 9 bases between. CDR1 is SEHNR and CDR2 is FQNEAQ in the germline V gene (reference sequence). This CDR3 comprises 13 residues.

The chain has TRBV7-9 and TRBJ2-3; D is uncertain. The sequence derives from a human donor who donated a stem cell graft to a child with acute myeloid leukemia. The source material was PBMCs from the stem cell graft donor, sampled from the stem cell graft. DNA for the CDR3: TGTGCCAGCAGCTCCCCTCCCTCAGATACGCAGTATTTT. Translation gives CASSSPPSDTQYF.